This is a list of T cell receptor beta chains from one sample in a study of T cell responses to AZD1222 COVID-19 vaccine. Method: immunoSEQ multiplex PCR; TCRdb's copy keeps in-frame clones and lacks some. This sample has 100,000 to 150,000 clones, with over 90% found just once. The sample here was peripheral blood, taken on day 0 of AZD1222 vaccination. These receptors were collected from an adult in good health. CDR3s leave out the opening cysteine and the closing phenylalanine or tryptophan. The D gene is left open where the match is weak.

>TRBV5-1|.|TRBJ1-4
ASSPDSFATNEKLF
>TRBV27|TRBD1|TRBJ1-1
ASSLPPTGPGTEAF
>TRBV5-4|TRBD1|TRBJ1-5
ASSVGTGALYSNQPQH
>TRBV6-6|.|TRBJ1-4
ASSPRGEGEKLF
>TRBV7-6|.|TRBJ1-1
ASSLAVGMNTEAF
>TRBV30|TRBD2|TRBJ2-1
AWSTSVNEQF
>TRBV7-9|TRBD1|TRBJ1-2
ASSSWTGGHYGYT
>TRBV19|TRBD2|TRBJ2-1
ASRLAGGGAYNEQF
>TRBV28|.|TRBJ1-5
ASSSNNQPQH
>TRBV24-1|.|TRBJ1-1
ATSDLRLNTEAF
>TRBV7-3|TRBD2|TRBJ2-5
ASSLDSGSQETQY
>TRBV5-8|.|TRBJ2-2
ASSLRGSGELF
>TRBV24-1|.|TRBJ2-7
ATPGEKVYEQY
>TRBV19|TRBD1|TRBJ1-1
ASSPGTAEAF
>TRBV4-1|.|TRBJ1-2
ASSQDTVTAYGYT
>TRBV30|.|TRBJ2-5
ASTRQDQETQY
>TRBV6-5|TRBD1|TRBJ1-5
ASSVTGANQPQH
>TRBV10-3|TRBD2|TRBJ2-1
AISDLAGPF
>TRBV10-3|.|TRBJ1-2
AIEGGHGYT
>TRBV7-2|.|TRBJ2-2
ASSLAVTGTGELF
>TRBV7-6|.|TRBJ1-6
ASSSYAQSSYNSPLH
>TRBV6-1|TRBD2|TRBJ2-2
ASSERGGNTGELF
>TRBV7-9|TRBD1|TRBJ1-2
ASSLGTGGYT
>TRBV5-1|TRBD1|TRBJ2-7
ASSLSTGTGGEQY
>TRBV7-2|.|TRBJ1-4
ASSLVTNEKLF
>TRBV18|TRBD2|TRBJ2-3
ASSPTSGRSDTQY
>TRBV3-1/TRBV3-2|.|TRBJ2-5
ASSQGGKETQY
>TRBV5-1|.|TRBJ1-5
ASSRGDLSSSNQPQH
>TRBV7-9|.|TRBJ2-1
ASSLTGTLNEQF
>TRBV4-1|.|TRBJ2-1
ASSQDRSVNEQF
>TRBV28|.|TRBJ1-2
ASRHYGRRGGYT
>TRBV9|.|TRBJ1-2
ASSSEAYRPSDGYT
>TRBV19|.|TRBJ1-2
ASSVWDRQLRGYT
>TRBV28|.|TRBJ1-5
ASHDRTSNQPQH
>TRBV28|.|TRBJ1-1
ASSLCVGRSCTEAF
>TRBV7-8|.|TRBJ1-1
ASSLGLAEAF
>TRBV24-1|.|TRBJ1-1
ATSDLLGEAF
>TRBV5-4|TRBD1|TRBJ2-3
ATGTVAPDTQY